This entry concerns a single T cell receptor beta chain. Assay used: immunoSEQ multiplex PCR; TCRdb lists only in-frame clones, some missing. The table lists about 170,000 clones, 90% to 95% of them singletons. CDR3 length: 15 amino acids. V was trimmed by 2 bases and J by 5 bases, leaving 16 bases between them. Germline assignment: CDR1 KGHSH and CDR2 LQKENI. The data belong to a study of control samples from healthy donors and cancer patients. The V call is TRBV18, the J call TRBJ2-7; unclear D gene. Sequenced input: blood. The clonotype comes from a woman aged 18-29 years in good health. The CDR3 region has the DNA TGTGCCAGCTCACCAACCCCGGGCCCCGAAGACGAGCAGTACTTC. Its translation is CASSPTPGPEDEQYF.